This T cell receptor (beta chain) was sequenced in a study of tumor-infiltrating lymphocytes in primary liver carcinoma. Background on the study: Patients comprised men and women whose ages fell between 30 and 69 years.

The authors made TCR beta cDNA from about 500 ng total RNA with a constant-region primer. Slightly modified ARM-PCR served as the procedure for the TCR beta libraries. These libraries came from three rounds of nested multiplex PCR. TCRdb passed the multiplex PCR reads through MiXCR, listing each CDR3 protein once. The profile shows more than 30,000 distinct CDR3 sequences, roughly four fifths of them singletons. Joint extraction of RNA and DNA used about 17-30 mg of bulk tissue that was unsorted. Every patient had chronic HBV infection and was treatment-naive. Points from the study as a whole: No more than about 8-24% of top clones could be seen in all five tumor regions. Significantly larger top-250-clone fractions were found in tumors than in blood (p = 0.039).

In regard to this clonotype: Its antigen is not known. A junction boundary mismatches the germline segment, possibly from a read error.

The source material was liver tumor tissue from sampling region 5. Subset specified: tumor region T5, tumor centre. The receptor was isolated from a middle-aged man with primary liver carcinoma and hepatitis B virus infection.

Here the CDR3 reads CAGSFGIGGWDTEAFF. Here the CDR3 DNA reads TGTGCCGGCAGTTTCGGAATAGGAGGCTGGGACACTGAAGCTTTCTTT. The J gene is TRBJ1-1, the V gene TRBV12-3 or TRBV12-4; unclear D gene. This CDR3 region has 16 residues.